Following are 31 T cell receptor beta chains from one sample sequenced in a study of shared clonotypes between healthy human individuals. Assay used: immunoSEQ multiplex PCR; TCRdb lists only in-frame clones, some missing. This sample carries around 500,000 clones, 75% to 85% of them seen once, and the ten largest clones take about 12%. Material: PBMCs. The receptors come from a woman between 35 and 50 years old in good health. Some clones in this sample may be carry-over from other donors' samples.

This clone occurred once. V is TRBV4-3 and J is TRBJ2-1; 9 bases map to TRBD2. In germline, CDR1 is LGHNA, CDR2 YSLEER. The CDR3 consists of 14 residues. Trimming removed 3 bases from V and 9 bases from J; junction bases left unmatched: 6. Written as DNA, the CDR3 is TGCGCCAGCAGCCACCTAGGACTAGCGCCTGAGCAGTTCTTC. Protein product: CASSHLGLAPEQFF.

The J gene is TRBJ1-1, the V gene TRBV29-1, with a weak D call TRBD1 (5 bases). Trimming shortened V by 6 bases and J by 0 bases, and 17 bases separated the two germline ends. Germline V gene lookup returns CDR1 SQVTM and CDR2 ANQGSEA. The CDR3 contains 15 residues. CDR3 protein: CSVAGGWAMNTEAFF. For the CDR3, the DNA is TGCAGCGTCGCGGGGGGGTGGGCAATGAACACTGAAGCTTTCTTT.

The CDR3 coding sequence is TGTGCCAGCAGCCCGGGGCGCGAGCCCTACGAGCAGTACTTC. It codes for CASSPGREPYEQYF. The chain carries TRBV7-6 and TRBJ2-7; perhaps D is TRBD1 or TRBD2 (5 bases each). From germline, CDR1 is SGHVS and CDR2 FNYEAQ. The V and J ends lost 5 bases and 2 bases respectively, with 13 bases between them. The CDR3 extends over 14 amino acids.

The CDR3 region has the DNA TGTGCCAGCAGCGAGAACGAGAAAGTGAGAGCTTTCTTT. This codes for CASSENEKVRAFF. The V gene is TRBV28, the J gene TRBJ1-1; no firm D call. CDR3 length: 13 residues. Trimming removed 6 bases from V and 10 bases from J, with 18 bases in between. CDR1 and CDR2 from the germline V gene are MDHEN and SYDVKM.

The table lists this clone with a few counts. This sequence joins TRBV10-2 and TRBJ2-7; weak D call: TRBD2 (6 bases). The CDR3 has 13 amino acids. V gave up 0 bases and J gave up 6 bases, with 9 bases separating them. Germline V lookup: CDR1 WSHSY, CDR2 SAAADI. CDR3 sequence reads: CASSESWGVEQYF. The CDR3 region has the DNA TGCGCCAGCAGTGAGTCGTGGGGGGTCGAGCAGTACTTC.

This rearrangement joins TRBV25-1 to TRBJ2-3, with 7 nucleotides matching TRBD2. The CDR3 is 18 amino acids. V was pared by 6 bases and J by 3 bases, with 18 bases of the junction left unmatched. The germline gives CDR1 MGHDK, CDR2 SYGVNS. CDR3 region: CASSGLWGRGDGTDTQYF. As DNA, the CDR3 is TGTGCCAGCAGCGGTTTGTGGGGGAGGGGCGATGGGACAGATACGCAGTATTTT.

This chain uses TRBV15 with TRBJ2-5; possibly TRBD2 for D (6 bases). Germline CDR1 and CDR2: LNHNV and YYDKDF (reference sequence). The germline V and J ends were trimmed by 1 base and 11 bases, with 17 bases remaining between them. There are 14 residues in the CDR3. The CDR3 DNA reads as TGTGCCACCAGCAGAGGTGGGGAGGCCGAAACACAGTACTTC. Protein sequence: CATSRGGEAETQYF.

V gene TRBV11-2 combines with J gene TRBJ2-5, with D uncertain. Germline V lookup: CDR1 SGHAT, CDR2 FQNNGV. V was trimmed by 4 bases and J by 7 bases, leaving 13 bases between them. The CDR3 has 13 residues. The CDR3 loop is CASSSSVDGTQYF. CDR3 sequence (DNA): TGTGCCAGCAGCTCATCGGTTGACGGGACCCAGTACTTC.

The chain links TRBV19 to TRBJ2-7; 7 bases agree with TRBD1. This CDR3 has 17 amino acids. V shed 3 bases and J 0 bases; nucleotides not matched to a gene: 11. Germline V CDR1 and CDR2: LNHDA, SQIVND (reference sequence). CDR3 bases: TGTGCCAGTAGTATCGGAGGCGACAGGGCTAGCTCCTACGAGCAGTACTTC. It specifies CASSIGGDRASSYEQYF.

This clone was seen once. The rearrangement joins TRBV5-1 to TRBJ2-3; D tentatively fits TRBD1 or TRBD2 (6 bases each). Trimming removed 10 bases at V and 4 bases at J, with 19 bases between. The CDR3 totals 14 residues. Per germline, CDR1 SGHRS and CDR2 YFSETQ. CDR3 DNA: TGCGCCTCCTCACCTGGGGGGCTGGCAGATACGCAGTATTTT. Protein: CASSPGGLADTQYF.

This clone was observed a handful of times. CDR3 residues: CASSIIKLDRSGANVLTF. CDR3 sequence (DNA): TGTGCCAGTAGTATCATTAAATTAGACAGATCTGGGGCCAACGTCCTGACTTTC. This rearrangement joins TRBV19 to TRBJ2-6; maybe TRBD1 (5 bases). The CDR3 has 18 amino acids. The germline CDR1 and CDR2 sequences are LNHDA and SQIVND (reference sequence). V lost 3 bases and J 1 base, leaving 16 bases between the germline ends. Combining the CDR3 with reference TRBV19 and TRBJ2-6 gives the whole variable domain DGGITQSPKYLFRKEGQNVTLSCEQNLNHDAMYWYRQDPGQGLRLIYYSQIVNDFQKGDIAEGYSVSREKKESFPLTVTSAQKNPTAFYLCASSIIKLDRSGANVLTFGAGSRLTVL.

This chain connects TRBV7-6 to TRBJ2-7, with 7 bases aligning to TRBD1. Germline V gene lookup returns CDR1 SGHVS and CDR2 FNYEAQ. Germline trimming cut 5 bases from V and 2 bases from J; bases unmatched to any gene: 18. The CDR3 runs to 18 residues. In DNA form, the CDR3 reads TGTGCCAGCAGCAACAGCCTCCGGGACAGAAGTTTCACCTACGAGCAGTACTTC. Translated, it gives CASSNSLRDRSFTYEQYF.

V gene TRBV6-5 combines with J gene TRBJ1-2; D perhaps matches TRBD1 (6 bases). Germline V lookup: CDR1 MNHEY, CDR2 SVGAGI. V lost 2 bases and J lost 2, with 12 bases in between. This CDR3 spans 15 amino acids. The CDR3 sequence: CASSYLPQGNYGYTF. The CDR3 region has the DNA TGTGCCAGCAGTTACCTCCCACAGGGAAACTATGGCTACACCTTC.

CDR3 loop: CASSPRAGSYNEQFF. CDR3 sequence (DNA): TGCGCCAGCAGCCCTAGGGCAGGGAGCTACAATGAGCAGTTCTTC. The chain combines TRBV4-1 with TRBJ2-1; D is perhaps TRBD1 or TRBD2 (5 bases each). In germline, CDR1 is MGHRA, CDR2 YSYEKL. V was shortened by 4 bases and J by 3 bases, with 13 bases between the two germline ends. CDR3 length: 15 amino acids.

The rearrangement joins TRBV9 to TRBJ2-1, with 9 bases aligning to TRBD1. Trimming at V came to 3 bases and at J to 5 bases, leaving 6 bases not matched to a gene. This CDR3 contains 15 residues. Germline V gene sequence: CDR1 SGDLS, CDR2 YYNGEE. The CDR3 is CASSARDRENNEQFF. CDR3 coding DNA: TGTGCCAGCAGCGCCCGGGACAGGGAAAACAATGAGCAGTTCTTC.

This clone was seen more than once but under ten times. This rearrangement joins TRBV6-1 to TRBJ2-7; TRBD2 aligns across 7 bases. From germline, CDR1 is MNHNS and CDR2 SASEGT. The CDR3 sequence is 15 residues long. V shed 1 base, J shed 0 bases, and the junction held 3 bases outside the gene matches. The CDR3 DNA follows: TGTGCCAGCAGTGAAGGGGTAGCGGGCTCCTACGAGCAGTACTTC. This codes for CASSEGVAGSYEQYF.

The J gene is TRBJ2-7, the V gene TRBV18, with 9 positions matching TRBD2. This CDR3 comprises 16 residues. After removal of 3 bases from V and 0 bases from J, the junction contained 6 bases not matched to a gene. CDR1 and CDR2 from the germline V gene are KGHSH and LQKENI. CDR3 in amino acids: CASSPGLARSSYEQYF. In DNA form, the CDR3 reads TGTGCCAGCTCACCCGGACTAGCGCGTAGCTCCTACGAGCAGTACTTC. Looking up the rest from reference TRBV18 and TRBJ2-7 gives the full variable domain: NAGVMQNPRHLVRRRGQEARLRCSPMKGHSHVYWYRQLPEEGLKFMVYLQKENIIDESGMPKERFSAEFPKEGPSILRIQQVVRGDSAAYFCASSPGLARSSYEQYFGPGTRLTVT.

CDR3 sequence: CASSLESANQPQHF. CDR3 nucleotide sequence: TGCGCCAGCAGCTTGGAGTCAGCTAATCAGCCCCAGCATTTT. The rearrangement uses TRBV5-1 and TRBJ1-5; D ambiguous. The germline V and J ends were trimmed by 0 bases and 4 bases, with 8 bases remaining between them. The CDR3 totals 14 residues. Per germline, CDR1 SGHRS and CDR2 YFSETQ.

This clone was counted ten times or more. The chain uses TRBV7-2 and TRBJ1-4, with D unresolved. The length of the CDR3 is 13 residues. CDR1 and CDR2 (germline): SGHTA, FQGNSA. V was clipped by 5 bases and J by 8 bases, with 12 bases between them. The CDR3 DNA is TGTGCCAGCAGCCCCGCGGCAGTCGAAAAACTGTTTTTT. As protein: CASSPAAVEKLFF.

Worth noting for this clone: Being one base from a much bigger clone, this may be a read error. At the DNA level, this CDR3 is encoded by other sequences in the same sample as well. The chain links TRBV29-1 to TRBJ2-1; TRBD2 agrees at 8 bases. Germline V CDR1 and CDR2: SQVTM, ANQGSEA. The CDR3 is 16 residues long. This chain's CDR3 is CSVEDFTSGGNNEQFF. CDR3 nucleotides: TGCAGCGTTGAAGATTTTACCTCGGGGGGGAACAACGAGCAGTTCTTC.

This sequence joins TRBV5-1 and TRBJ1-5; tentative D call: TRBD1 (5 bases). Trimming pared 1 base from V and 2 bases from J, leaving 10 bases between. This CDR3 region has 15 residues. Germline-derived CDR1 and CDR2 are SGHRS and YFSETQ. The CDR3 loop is CASSLNGGGNQPQHF. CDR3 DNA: TGCGCCAGCAGCTTGAACGGGGGAGGCAATCAGCCCCAGCATTTT. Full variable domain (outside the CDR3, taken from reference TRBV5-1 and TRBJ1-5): KAGVTQTPRYLIKTRGQQVTLSCSPISGHRSVSWYQQTPGQGLQFLFEYFSETQRNKGNFPGRFSGRQFSNSRSEMNVSTLELGDSALYLCASSLNGGGNQPQHFGDGTRLSIL.

CDR3 residues: CSPGLSGREGTDTQYF. DNA for the CDR3: TGCTCGCCAGGCCTCAGCGGGAGGGAGGGCACAGATACGCAGTATTTT. The V call is TRBV10-1, the J call TRBJ2-3; TRBD2 matches at 10 bases. Germline V gives CDR1 WNHNN, CDR2 SYGVQD (reference sequence). CDR3 length: 16 residues.

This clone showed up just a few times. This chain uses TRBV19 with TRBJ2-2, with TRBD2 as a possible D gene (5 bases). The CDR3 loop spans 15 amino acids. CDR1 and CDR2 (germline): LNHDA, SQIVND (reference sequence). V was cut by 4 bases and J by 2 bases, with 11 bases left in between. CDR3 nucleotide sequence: TGTGCCAGTAGTACCTACCGGGAAAACACCGGGGAGCTGTTTTTT. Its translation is CASSTYRENTGELFF.

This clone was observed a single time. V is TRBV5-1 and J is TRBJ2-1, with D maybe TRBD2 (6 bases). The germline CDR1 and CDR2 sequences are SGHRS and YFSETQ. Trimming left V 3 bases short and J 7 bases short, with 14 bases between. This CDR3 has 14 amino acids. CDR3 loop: CASSSGLGRNEQFF. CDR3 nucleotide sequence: TGCGCCAGCAGCTCTGGACTTGGGAGGAATGAGCAGTTCTTC.

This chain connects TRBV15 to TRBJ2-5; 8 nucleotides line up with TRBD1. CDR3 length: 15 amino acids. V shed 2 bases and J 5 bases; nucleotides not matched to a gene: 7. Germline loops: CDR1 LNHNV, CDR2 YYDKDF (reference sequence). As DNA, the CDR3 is TGTGCCACCAGCAGATGGACAGGGAGCGGGGAGACCCAGTACTTC. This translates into CATSRWTGSGETQYF.

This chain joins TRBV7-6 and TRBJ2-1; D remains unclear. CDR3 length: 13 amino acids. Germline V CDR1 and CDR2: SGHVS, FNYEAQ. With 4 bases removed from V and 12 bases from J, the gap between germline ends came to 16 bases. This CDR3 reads CASSSNPMGGQFF. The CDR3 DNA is TGTGCCAGCAGCTCCAACCCAATGGGCGGGCAGTTCTTC.

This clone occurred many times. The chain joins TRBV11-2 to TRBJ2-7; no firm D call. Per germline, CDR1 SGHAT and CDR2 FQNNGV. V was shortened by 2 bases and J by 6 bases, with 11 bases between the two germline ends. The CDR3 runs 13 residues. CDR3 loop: CASSLNPGVEQYF. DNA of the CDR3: TGTGCCAGCAGCTTAAATCCGGGCGTCGAGCAGTACTTC.

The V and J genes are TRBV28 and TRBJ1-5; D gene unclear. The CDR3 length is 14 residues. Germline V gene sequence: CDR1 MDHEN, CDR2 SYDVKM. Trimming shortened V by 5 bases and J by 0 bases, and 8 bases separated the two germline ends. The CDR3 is CASSGLNSNQPQHF. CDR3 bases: TGTGCCAGCAGTGGACTGAATAGCAATCAGCCCCAGCATTTT.

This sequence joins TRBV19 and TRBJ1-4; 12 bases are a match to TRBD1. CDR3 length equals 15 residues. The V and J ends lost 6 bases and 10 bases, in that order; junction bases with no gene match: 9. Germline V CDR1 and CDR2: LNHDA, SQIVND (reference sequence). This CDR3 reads CASSGWDRGLRKLFF. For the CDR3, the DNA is TGTGCCAGTAGCGGGTGGGACAGGGGGCTACGAAAACTGTTTTTT.

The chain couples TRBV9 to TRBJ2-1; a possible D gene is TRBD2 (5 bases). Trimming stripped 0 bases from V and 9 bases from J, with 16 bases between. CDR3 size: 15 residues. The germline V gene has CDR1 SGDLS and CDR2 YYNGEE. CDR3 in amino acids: CASSVVPMNRGEQFF. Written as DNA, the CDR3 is TGTGCCAGCAGCGTAGTACCTATGAACCGGGGTGAGCAGTTCTTC.

CDR3: CASSVGKGRVNEKLFF. DNA for the CDR3: TGTGCCAGTAGCGTTGGAAAGGGACGGGTAAATGAAAAACTGTTTTTT. The rearrangement joins TRBV19 to TRBJ1-4; perhaps TRBD1 as D (5 bases). The germline V gene has CDR1 LNHDA and CDR2 SQIVND (reference sequence). The germline V and J ends were trimmed by 6 bases and 5 bases, with 19 bases remaining between them. The CDR3 has 16 residues.